This TCR beta chain was identified in a study of T cell responses to AZD1222 COVID-19 vaccine. Study-wide findings and caveats: Only after the peak T cell response were repertoires sampled.

Points on this clone: Its antigen is currently unknown.

Profiling relied on immunoSEQ multiplex PCR, and the TCRdb table lists in-frame clones only, not all of them. The sample includes about 110,000 clones, roughly 90% seen only once; the top ten take roughly 13%. V lost 2 bases, J lost 7 bases, and 8 bases stayed unmatched. This CDR3 spans 14 amino acids. Germline assignment: CDR1 SQVTM and CDR2 ANQGSEA. This chain joins TRBV29-1 and TRBJ1-1; 9 nucleotides match TRBD1. The source material was peripheral blood, sampled on day 0 of MenACWY control vaccination. The receptor was isolated from an adult in good health. The CDR3 sequence: CSVEKKGQGGEAFF. DNA for the CDR3: TGCAGCGTTGAAAAGAAGGGACAGGGAGGTGAAGCTTTCTTT.